Listed below are T cell receptor beta chains from one sample, sequenced in a study of CD8 T cells in Susac syndrome. TCRdb used MiXCR to reprocess the immunoSEQ multiplex PCR reads, holding one entry per CDR3 protein. Among 150,000 to 190,000 distinct CDR3 sequences listed, around 95% were seen once. Sequenced input: CD8+ T cells from PBMCs. The receptors were gathered from a human donor with multiple sclerosis. Each CDR3 is given with its conserved first and last residue.

TRBV4-2	TRBJ2-3	CASSQLGLRSYTDTQYF
TRBV5-1	TRBJ2-1	CASSFGGGTYNEQFF
TRBV3-1	TRBJ2-1	CASSHAAGLVYNEQFF
TRBV20-1	TRBJ2-5	CSAQGQVTGVAETQYF
TRBV19	TRBJ2-3	CASSGEGDTQYF
TRBV9	TRBJ2-1	CASSVSGVSSYNEQFF
TRBV11-3	TRBJ2-5	CASSSRGASQETQYF
TRBV28	TRBJ2-5	CASSRGAETQYF
TRBV21-1	TRBJ2-1	CASDGGYENEQFF
TRBV12-3/TRBV12-4	TRBJ2-7	CASSAGTGGYEQYF
TRBV28	TRBJ2-7	CASYGLSSYEQYF
TRBV9	TRBJ2-1	CASSAGPATYNEQFF
TRBV11-2	TRBJ2-5	CASSLELTARGETQYF
TRBV13	TRBJ2-2	CASSRINTGELFF
TRBV30	TRBJ1-1	CAWSVGDRGTEAFF
TRBV29-1	TRBJ2-5	CSVDGPVTETQYF
TRBV13	TRBJ2-1	CASSVEGEQFF
TRBV3-1	TRBJ1-5	CASSQFGPEHNQPQHF
TRBV25-1	TRBJ1-3	CASSPGTLSGNTIYF
TRBV12-3/TRBV12-4	TRBJ2-7	CASSYNGEQYF
TRBV20-1	TRBJ1-1	CSARDRMNTEAFF
TRBV30	TRBJ2-6	CAWSRAGANVLTF
TRBV9	TRBJ1-6	CASSSRGLDSPLHF
TRBV12-3/TRBV12-4	TRBJ2-7	CASSPGGSHEQYF
TRBV20-1	TRBJ2-3	CSATQRESAGPTDTQYF
TRBV15	TRBJ2-1	CATSRDPKGGRVF
TRBV7-8	TRBJ2-1	CASSLLTSEQFF
TRBV13	TRBJ2-6	CASSPRGASGANVLTF
TRBV30	TRBJ2-1	CAWSDGRGGTFF
TRBV5-1	TRBJ2-3	CASSLKRDTDTQYF
TRBV29-1	TRBJ2-3	CSVERDTQYF
TRBV13	TRBJ2-7	CASSPPRGHEQYF
TRBV20-1	TRBJ1-2	CSALSRGEGYTF
TRBV20-1	TRBJ2-5	CSARQAGLNQETQYF
TRBV2	TRBJ2-3	CAWGTSGNTQYF
TRBV13	TRBJ1-1	CASSLGIGGSGTEAFF
TRBV7-8	TRBJ1-4	CASSRKIGQQNEKLFF
TRBV20-1	TRBJ2-3	CSARVVRFEADTQYF
TRBV15	TRBJ2-1	CATSRAPRTGSGEQFF
TRBV7-9	TRBJ1-1	CASSLERGIEAFF
TRBV7-8	TRBJ2-2	CASSSYVSNTGELFF
TRBV29-1	TRBJ1-1	CSVESGNTEAFF
TRBV30	TRBJ2-7	CAWAAGQPYEQYF
TRBV5-1	TRBJ2-1	CASSTGPGEDNEQFF
TRBV9	TRBJ1-2	CASSLTPGTGINPSNYGYTF
TRBV5-6	TRBJ1-1	CASSPGGVEAFF
TRBV30	TRBJ1-6	CAWSVGQGNSPLHF
TRBV29-1	TRBJ2-3	CSVNSLDSATDTQYF
TRBV7-8	TRBJ2-5	CASSSHLSTGTSAETQYF
TRBV6-5	TRBJ1-1	CASRLDSAFF
TRBV14	TRBJ2-1	CASSLFPSFASGEQFF
TRBV13	TRBJ2-7	CASSVGGEQYF